This T cell receptor (beta chain) originates from a study of T cell responses to AZD1222 COVID-19 vaccine. From germline, CDR1 is GTSNPN and CDR2 SVGIG (reference sequence). This CDR3 is built from 14 residues. Trimming pared 3 bases from V and 4 bases from J, leaving 13 bases between. Whole-study findings and limits: White British donors predominated, females outnumbered males, and clonal diversity was possibly underestimated. Baseline serology detected seropositivity in only six AZD1222 recipients.

On this clone itself: Its matching antigen is unknown.

TCRdb's copy holds only in-frame clones and misses some; the assay was immunoSEQ multiplex PCR. The sample records some 83,000 clones, about 89% being singletons. This chain connects TRBV30 to TRBJ1-3, with TRBD1 as a possible D gene (5 bases). The sample in question was peripheral blood, obtained 28 days after the second AZD1222 dose. This TCR was recovered from an adult who received the AZD1222 COVID-19 vaccine. CDR3 DNA sequence: TGTGCCTGGAGCCGCGGGGGAGGAGGAAACACCATATATTTT. Protein product: CAWSRGGGGNTIYF.